This T cell receptor beta chain comes out of a study of technical replicates of blood from a handful of donors. The repertoire was sequenced with immunoSEQ multiplex PCR; TCRdb's copy has only in-frame clones and lacks some. The table shows over 65,000 clones, with 94% occurring only once. Unmatched junction bases numbered 13, after V lost 6 bases and J lost 0 bases. Germline V gene data show CDR1 as SGHRS and CDR2 as YFSETQ. The CDR3 consists of 18 residues. The sequence was collected from a human donor in good health. The chain carries TRBV5-1 and TRBJ2-1; 9 bases fit TRBD2. The sequencing sample was made of T cells isolated from PBMCs. CDR3 sequence: CASTPGSGRFDSYNEQFF. The CDR3 DNA reads as TGCGCCAGCACCCCCGGTAGCGGGAGATTTGACTCCTACAATGAGCAGTTCTTC.